This TCR beta chain derives from a study of shared clonotypes between healthy human individuals. Sorted-subset replicate PCR reactions contained about 200 ng DNA, corresponding to roughly 29,000 T cell genomes. Sequencing used immunoSEQ multiplex PCR; TCRdb keeps in-frame clones, though not all of them. This sample has over a million clones, with approximately 98% found just once. This CDR3 region has 16 residues. The V gene's germline CDR1 is LNHDA and CDR2 SQIVND (reference sequence). V shed 3 bases, J shed 1 base, and the junction held 5 bases outside the gene matches. The TCR was taken from a man aged 25 to 45 in good health. V is TRBV19 and J is TRBJ2-2; 7 positions match TRBD1. The sample consisted of naive CD4+ T cells sorted from blood. As for subset: CD45RA+ positively selected. CDR3 bases: TGTGCCAGTAGTATCCCCGGACAGGAGAACACCGGGGAGCTGTTTTTT. This codes for CASSIPGQENTGELFF.